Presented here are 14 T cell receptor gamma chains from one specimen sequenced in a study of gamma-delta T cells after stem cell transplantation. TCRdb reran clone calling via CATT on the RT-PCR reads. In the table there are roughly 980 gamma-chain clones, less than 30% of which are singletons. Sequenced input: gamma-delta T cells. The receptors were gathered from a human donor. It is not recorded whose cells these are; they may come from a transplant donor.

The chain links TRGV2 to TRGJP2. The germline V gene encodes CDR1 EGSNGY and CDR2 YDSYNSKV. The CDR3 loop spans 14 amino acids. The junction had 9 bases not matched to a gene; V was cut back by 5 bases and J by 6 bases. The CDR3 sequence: CATWAWGGDWIKTF. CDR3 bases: TGTGCCACCTGGGCCTGGGGTGGTGATTGGATCAAGACGTTT.

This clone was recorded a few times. The CDR3 DNA sequence: TGTGCCTTGTGGGAGGTGCAGGTAGGGAATATTGATTATAAGAAACTCTTT. This sequence encodes CALWEVQVGNIDYKKLF. The V call is TRGV9, the J call TRGJ1 or TRGJ2. In the absence of a J gene in TCRdb, the DNA was matched to germline to assign it here. Germline trimming cut 0 bases from V and 5 bases from J; bases unmatched to any gene: 16. This CDR3 is 17 amino acids long. Germline-derived CDR1 and CDR2 are GITISATS and ISYDGTV (reference sequence).

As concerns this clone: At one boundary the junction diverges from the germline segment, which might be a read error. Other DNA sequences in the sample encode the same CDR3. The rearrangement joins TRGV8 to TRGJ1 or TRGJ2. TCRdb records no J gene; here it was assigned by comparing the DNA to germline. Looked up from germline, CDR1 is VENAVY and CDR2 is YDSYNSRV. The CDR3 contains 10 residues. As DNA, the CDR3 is TGCGCCACCTGGAACTATAAGAAACTCTTT. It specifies CATWNYKKLF.

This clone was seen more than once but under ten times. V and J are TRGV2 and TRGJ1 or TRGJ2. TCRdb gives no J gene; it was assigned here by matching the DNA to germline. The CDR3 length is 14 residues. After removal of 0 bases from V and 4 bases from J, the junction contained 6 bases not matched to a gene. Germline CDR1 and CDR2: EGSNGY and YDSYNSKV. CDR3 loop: CATWDGLPYYKKLF. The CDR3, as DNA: TGTGCCACCTGGGACGGGCTTCCCTATTATAAGAAACTCTTT.

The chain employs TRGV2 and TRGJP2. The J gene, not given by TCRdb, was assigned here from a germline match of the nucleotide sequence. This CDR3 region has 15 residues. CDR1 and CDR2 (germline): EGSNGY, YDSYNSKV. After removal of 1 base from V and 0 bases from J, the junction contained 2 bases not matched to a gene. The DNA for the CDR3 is TGTGCCACCTGGGACGGTTATAGTAGTGATTGGATCAAGACGTTT. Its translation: CATWDGYSSDWIKTF.

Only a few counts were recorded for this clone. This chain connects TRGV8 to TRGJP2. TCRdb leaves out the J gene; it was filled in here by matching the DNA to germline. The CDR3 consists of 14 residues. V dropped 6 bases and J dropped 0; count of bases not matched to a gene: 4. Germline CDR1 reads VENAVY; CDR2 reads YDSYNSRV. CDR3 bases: TGTGCCACCTGGCATTATAGTAGTGATTGGATCAAGACGTTT. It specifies CATWHYSSDWIKTF.

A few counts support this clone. CDR3 sequence (DNA): TGTGCCACCTGGGCTTCTAAGAAACTCTTT. It specifies CATWASKKLF. The J gene is TRGJ1 or TRGJ2, the V gene TRGV4. TCRdb leaves out the J gene; it was filled in here by matching the DNA to germline. V lost 5 bases to trimming and J lost 9 bases; unmatched junction nucleotides: 4. The CDR3 is made up of 10 amino acids. Germline V gene lookup returns CDR1 EGSTGY and CDR2 YDSYTSSV.

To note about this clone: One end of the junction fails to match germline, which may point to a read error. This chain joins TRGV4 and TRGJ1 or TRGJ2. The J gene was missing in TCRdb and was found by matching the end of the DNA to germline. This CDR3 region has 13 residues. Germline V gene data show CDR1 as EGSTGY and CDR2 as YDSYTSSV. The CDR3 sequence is CATRDGPRFRKLF. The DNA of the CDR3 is TGTGCCACCCGGGATGGGCCCAGGTTTAGGAAACTCTTT.

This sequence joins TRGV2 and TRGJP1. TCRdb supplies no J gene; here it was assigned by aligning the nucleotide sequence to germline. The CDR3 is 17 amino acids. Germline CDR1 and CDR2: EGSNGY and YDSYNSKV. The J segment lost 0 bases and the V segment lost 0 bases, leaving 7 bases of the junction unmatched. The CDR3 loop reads CATWDGDNYTTGWFKIF. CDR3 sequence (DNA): TGTGCCACCTGGGACGGGGATAACTATACCACTGGTTGGTTCAAGATATTT.

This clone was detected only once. Here the CDR3 reads CATWDSPTPLHYYKKLF. The CDR3 DNA follows: TGTGCCACCTGGGACAGCCCAACACCTTTACATTATTATAAGAAACTCTTT. The rearrangement links TRGV3 to TRGJ1 or TRGJ2. The J gene, left out of TCRdb, was set here by checking the DNA against germline. V shed 1 base and J 2 bases; nucleotides not matched to a gene: 14. The germline gives CDR1 VTNTFY, CDR2 YDVSTARD (reference sequence). There are 17 residues in the CDR3.

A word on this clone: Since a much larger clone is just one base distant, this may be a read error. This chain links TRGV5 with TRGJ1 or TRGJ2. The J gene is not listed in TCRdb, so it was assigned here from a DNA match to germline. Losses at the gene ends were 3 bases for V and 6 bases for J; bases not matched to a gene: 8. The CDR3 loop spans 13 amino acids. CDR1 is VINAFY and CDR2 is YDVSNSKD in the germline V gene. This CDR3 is CATWDDPGYKKLF. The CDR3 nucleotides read TGTGCCACCTGGGACGATCCGGGTTATAAGAAACTCTTT.

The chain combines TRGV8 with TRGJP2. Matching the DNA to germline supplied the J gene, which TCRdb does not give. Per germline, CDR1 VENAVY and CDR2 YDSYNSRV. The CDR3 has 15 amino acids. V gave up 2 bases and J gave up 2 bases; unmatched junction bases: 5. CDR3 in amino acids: CATWDKRSSDWIKTF. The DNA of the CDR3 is TGTGCCACCTGGGATAAGAGGAGTAGTGATTGGATCAAGACGTTT.

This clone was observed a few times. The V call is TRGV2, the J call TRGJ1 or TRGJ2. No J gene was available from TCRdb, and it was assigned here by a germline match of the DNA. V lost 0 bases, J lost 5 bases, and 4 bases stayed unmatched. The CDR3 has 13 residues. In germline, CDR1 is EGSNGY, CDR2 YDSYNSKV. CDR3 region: CATWDGPHYKKLF. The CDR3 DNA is TGTGCCACCTGGGACGGGCCTCATTATAAGAAACTCTTT.

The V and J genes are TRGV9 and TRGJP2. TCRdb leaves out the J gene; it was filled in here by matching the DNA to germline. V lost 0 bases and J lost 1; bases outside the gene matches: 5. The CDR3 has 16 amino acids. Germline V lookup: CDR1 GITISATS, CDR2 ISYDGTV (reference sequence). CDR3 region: CALWEVPRSSDWIKTF. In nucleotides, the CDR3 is TGTGCCTTGTGGGAGGTGCCGCGTAGTAGTGATTGGATCAAGACGTTT.